Below are 5 T cell receptor beta chains sequenced from a single sample in a study of blood T cell repertoires in COVID-19. Assay: immunoSEQ multiplex PCR; the TCRdb copy retains only in-frame clones and omits some. This table has about 210,000 clones, approximately 80% appearing once. The specimen sequenced was peripheral blood. Receptors originate from a human donor in a cohort sampled during active COVID-19.

This sequence joins TRBV19 and TRBJ2-7, with a weak D call TRBD1 (6 bases). This CDR3 spans 14 amino acids. Trimming left V 4 bases short and J 1 base short, with 11 bases between. Germline V gene sequence: CDR1 LNHDA, CDR2 SQIVND (reference sequence). CDR3 coding DNA: TGTGCCAGTAGTACAGGACAGTATTCCTACGAGCAGTACTTC. Translation gives CASSTGQYSYEQYF.

The chain couples TRBV2 to TRBJ1-2; the D gene is possibly TRBD1 (6 bases). CDR3 length: 10 amino acids. CDR1 is SNHLY, CDR2 FYNNEI, per germline. V gave up 8 bases and J gave up 8 bases, with 9 bases separating them. In DNA, the CDR3 is TGTGCCAGCGGGACACTAGGCTACACCTTC. This encodes CASGTLGYTF.

The gene calls are TRBV5-1 and TRBJ2-3, with a weak D call TRBD2 (5 bases). This CDR3 spans 12 amino acids. From germline, CDR1 is SGHRS and CDR2 YFSETQ. Between the trimmed V and J ends, which lost 7 bases and 3 bases, there was a span of 9 bases. The CDR3 DNA is TGCGCCAGCTCCCGGGGAACAGATACGCAGTATTTT. Translating it yields CASSRGTDTQYF.

The chain joins TRBV28 to TRBJ2-5, with D possibly matching TRBD1 (6 bases). V was clipped by 3 bases and J by 1 base, with 9 bases between them. Germline V lookup: CDR1 MDHEN, CDR2 SYDVKM. CDR3 length: 14 amino acids. DNA of the CDR3: TGTGCCAGCAGTTTCGGACAGATCCAAGAGACCCAGTACTTC. Protein: CASSFGQIQETQYF.

This rearrangement joins TRBV7-2 to TRBJ2-7; D gene ambiguous. Germline lookup yields CDR1 SGHTA and CDR2 FQGNSA. The CDR3 consists of 15 residues. V gave up 0 bases and J gave up 2 bases, with 11 bases separating them. CDR3 residues: CASSLAQARTYEQYF. Here the CDR3 DNA reads TGTGCCAGCAGCTTAGCGCAGGCACGAACCTACGAGCAGTACTTC.